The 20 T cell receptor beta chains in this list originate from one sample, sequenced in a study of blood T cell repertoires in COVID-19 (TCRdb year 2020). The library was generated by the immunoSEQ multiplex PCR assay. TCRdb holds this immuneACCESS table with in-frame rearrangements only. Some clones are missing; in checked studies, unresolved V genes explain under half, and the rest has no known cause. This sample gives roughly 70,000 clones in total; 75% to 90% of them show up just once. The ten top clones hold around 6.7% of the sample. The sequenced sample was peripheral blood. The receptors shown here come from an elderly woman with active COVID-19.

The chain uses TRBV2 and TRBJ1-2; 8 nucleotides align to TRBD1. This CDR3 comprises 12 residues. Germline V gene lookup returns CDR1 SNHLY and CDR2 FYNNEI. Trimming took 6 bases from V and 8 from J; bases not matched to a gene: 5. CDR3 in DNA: TGTGCCAGCAGCTTGGACAGGGCAGGCTACACCTTC. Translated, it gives CASSLDRAGYTF.

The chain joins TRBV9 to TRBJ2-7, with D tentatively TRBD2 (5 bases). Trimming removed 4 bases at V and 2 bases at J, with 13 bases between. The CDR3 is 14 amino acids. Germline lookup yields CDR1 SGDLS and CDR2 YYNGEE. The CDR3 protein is CASSFGLAAYEQYF. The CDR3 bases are TGTGCCAGCAGCTTCGGACTGGCAGCCTACGAGCAGTACTTC.

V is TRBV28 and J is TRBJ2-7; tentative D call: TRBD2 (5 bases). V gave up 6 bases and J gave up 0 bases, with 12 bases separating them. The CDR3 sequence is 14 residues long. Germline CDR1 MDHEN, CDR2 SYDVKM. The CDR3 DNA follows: TGTGCCAGCAGCAAGGACGGGAACTCCTACGAGCAGTACTTC. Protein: CASSKDGNSYEQYF. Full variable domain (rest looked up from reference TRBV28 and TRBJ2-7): DVKVTQSSRYLVKRTGEKVFLECVQDMDHENMFWYRQDPGLGLRLIYFSYDVKMKEKGDIPEGYSVSREKKERFSLILESASTNQTSMYLCASSKDGNSYEQYFGPGTRLTVT.

The CDR3 is CASRTSGSISNEQFF. The DNA of the CDR3 is TGTGCCAGCAGGACTAGCGGGAGTATTTCGAATGAGCAGTTCTTC. This chain links TRBV2 with TRBJ2-1, with 12 bases lining up with TRBD2. The CDR3 covers 15 residues. J was trimmed by 7 bases and V by 6 bases; bases with no gene match: 7. Per germline, CDR1 SNHLY and CDR2 FYNNEI. The full variable domain, completed using reference TRBV2 and TRBJ2-1, is EPEVTQTPSHQVTQMGQEVILRCVPISNHLYFYWYRQILGQKVEFLVSFYNNEISEKSEIFDDQFSVERPDGSNFTLKIRSTKLEDSAMYFCASRTSGSISNEQFFGPGTRLTVL.

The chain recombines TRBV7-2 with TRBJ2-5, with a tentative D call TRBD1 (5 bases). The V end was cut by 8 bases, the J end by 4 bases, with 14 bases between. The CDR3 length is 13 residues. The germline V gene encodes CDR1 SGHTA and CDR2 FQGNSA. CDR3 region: CASSQWQGETQYF. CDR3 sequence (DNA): TGTGCCAGCTCCCAGTGGCAGGGAGAGACCCAGTACTTC.

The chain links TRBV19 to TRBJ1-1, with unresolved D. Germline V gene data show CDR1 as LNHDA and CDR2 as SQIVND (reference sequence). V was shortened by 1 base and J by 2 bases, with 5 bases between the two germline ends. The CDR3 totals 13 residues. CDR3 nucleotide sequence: TGTGCCAGTAGTATAGGCGGAAACACTGAAGCTTTCTTT. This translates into CASSIGGNTEAFF. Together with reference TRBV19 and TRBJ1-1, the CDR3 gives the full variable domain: DGGITQSPKYLFRKEGQNVTLSCEQNLNHDAMYWYRQDPGQGLRLIYYSQIVNDFQKGDIAEGYSVSREKKESFPLTVTSAQKNPTAFYLCASSIGGNTEAFFGQGTRLTVV.

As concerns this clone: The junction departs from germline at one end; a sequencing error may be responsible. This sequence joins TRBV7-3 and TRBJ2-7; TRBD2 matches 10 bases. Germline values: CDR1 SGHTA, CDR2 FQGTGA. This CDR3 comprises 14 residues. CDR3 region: CASSFGLAAQTSHF. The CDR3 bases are TGTGCCAGCAGCTTCGGACTAGCGGCCCAAACAAGCCACTTC.

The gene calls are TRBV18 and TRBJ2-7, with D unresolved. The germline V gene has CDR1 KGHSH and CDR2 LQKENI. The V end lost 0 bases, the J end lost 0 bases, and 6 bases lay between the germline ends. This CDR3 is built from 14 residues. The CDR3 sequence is CASSPPANSYEQYF. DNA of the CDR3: TGTGCCAGCTCACCACCAGCCAACTCCTACGAGCAGTACTTC.

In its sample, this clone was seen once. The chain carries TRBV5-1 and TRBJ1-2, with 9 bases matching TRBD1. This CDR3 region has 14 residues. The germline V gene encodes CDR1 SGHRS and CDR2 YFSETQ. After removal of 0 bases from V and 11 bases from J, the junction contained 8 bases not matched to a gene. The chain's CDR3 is CASSLEIGQGRYTF. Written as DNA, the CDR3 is TGCGCCAGCAGCTTGGAAATAGGACAGGGGAGGTACACCTTC.

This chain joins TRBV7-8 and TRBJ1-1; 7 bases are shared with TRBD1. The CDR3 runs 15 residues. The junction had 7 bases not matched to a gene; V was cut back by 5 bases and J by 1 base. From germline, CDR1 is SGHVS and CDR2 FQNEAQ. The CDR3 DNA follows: TGTGCCAGCAGCGCGGGACAGCGCTCGAACACTGAAGCTTTCTTT. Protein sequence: CASSAGQRSNTEAFF.

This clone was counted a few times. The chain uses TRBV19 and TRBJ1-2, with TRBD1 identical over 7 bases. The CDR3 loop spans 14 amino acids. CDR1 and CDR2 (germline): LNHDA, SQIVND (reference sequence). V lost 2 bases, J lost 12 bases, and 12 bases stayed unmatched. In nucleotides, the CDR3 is TGTGCCAGTAGTATAATCGGTGGGACAGTCCTGGACACCTTC. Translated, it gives CASSIIGGTVLDTF.

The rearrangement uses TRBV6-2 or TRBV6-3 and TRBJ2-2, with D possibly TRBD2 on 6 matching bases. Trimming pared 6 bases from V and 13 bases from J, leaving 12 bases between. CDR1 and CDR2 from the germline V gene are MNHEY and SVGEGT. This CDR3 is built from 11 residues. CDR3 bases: TGTGCCAGCAGCCCCCAGCGGGCGCTGTTTTTT. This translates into CASSPQRALFF.

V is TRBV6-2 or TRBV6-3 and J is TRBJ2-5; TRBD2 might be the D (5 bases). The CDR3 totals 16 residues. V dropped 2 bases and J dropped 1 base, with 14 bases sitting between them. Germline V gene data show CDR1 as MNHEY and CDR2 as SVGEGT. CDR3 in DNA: TGTGCCAGCAGTTACGGGTTCGGGAACTCCCAAGAGACCCAGTACTTC. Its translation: CASSYGFGNSQETQYF.

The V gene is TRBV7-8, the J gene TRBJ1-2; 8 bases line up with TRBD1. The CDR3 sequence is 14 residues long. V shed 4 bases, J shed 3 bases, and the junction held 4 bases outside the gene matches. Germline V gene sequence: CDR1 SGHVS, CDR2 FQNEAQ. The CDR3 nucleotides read TGTGCCAGCAGCTCCGGACAGGGCGACTATGGCTACACCTTC. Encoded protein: CASSSGQGDYGYTF.

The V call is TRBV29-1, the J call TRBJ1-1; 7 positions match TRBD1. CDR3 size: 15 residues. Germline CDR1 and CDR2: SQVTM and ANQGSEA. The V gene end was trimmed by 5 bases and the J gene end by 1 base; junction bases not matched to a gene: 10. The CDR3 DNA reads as TGCAGCGTTTCCTTACCCCGGGACAGGAACACTGAAGCTTTCTTT. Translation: CSVSLPRDRNTEAFF. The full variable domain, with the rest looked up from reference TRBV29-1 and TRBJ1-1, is SAVISQKPSRDICQRGTSLTIQCQVDSQVTMMFWYRQQPGQSLTLIATANQGSEATYESGFVIDKFPISRPNLTFSTLTVSNMSPEDSSIYLCSVSLPRDRNTEAFFGQGTRLTVV.

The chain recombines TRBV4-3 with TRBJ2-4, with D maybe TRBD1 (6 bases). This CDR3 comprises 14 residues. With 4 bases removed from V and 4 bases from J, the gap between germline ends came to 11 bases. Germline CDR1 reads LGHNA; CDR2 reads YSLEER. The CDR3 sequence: CASSPARGKNIQYF. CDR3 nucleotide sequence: TGCGCCAGCAGCCCGGCCAGGGGTAAAAACATTCAGTACTTC.

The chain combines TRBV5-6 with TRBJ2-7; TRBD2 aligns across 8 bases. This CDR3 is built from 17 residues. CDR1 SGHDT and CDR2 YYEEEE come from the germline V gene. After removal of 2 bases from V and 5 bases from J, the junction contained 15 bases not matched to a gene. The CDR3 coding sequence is TGTGCCAGCAGCTTACCGGGACTAGGAGGCTGGAGTCACGAGCAGTACTTC. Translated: CASSLPGLGGWSHEQYF. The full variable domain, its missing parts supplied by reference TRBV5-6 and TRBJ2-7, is DAGVTQSPTHLIKTRGQQVTLRCSPKSGHDTVSWYQQALGQGPQFIFQYYEEEERQRGNFPDRFSGHQFPNYSSELNVNALLLGDSALYLCASSLPGLGGWSHEQYFGPGTRLTVT.

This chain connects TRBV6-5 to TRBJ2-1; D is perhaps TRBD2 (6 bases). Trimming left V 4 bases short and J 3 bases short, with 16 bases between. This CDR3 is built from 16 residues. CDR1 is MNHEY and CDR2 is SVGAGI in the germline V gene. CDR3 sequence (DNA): TGTGCCAGCAGTTCCCTTCGGAGGGCAGGCTACAATGAGCAGTTCTTC. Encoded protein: CASSSLRRAGYNEQFF.

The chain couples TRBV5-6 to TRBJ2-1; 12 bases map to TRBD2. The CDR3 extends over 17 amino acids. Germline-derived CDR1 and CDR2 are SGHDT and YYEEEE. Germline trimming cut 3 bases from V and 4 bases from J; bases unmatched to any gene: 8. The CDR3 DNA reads TGTGCCAGCAGCTCGGGGCCTAGCGGGAGGGATTACAATGAGCAGTTCTTC. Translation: CASSSGPSGRDYNEQFF.

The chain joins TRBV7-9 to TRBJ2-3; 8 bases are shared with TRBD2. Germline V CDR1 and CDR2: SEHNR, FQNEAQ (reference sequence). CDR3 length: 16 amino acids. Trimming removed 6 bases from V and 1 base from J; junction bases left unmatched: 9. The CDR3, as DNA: TGTGCCAGCAGGGCAGCAAGCGGGAGTGGCACAGATACGCAGTATTTT. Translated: CASRAASGSGTDTQYF.